This section outlines one T cell receptor beta chain sequence together with its context. Its antigen is unknown. In TCRdb, the reads were re-called with MiXCR into one record per CDR3 protein. The sample lists approximately 770,000 distinct CDR3 sequences; roughly 28% were seen once. The CDR3 is made up of 14 amino acids. Trimming took off 3 bases at V and 9 bases at J, with 15 bases between the two ends. Per the germline V gene, CDR1 is MGHRA and CDR2 is YSYEKL. The sample originates from a study of T cell repertoires in cytomegalovirus infection. Whole-study context: CMV epitopes in the study were HLA-C-restricted (recently identified) and HLA-B-restricted (well studied). Indications of both CMV infection and matching HLA type were provided by public TCR beta signatures.

This clonotype originated in a human donor in good health (CMV status not recorded). Some clones in this sample may be carry-over from other donors' samples. The J gene is TRBJ2-1, the V gene TRBV4-1; the D gene is possibly TRBD2 (6 bases). This specimen consisted of cultured CD8+ T cells from PBMCs, obtained from culture after CMV antigen stimulation. The chain's CDR3 is CASSHTSGGGEQFF. Here the CDR3 DNA reads TGCGCCAGCAGCCACACATCCGGGGGAGGTGAGCAGTTCTTC.